This T cell receptor beta chain emerged from a study of T cell repertoires in cytomegalovirus infection. TCRdb passed the reads through MiXCR, listing each CDR3 protein once. The sample lists 210,000 or so distinct CDR3 sequences, around 6.6% seen once, with less than 7.5% in the top ten. This clonotype was detected ten times or more. The sequencing sample was made of PBMCs. The clonotype originates from a human donor in good health (CMV status not recorded). Some clones in this sample may be carry-over from other donors' samples.

In nucleotides, the CDR3 is TGTGCCAGCAGCTTAGAAGGGTTTAAACCCGGGGAGCTGTTTTTT. It specifies CASSLEGFKPGELFF. This sequence joins TRBV7-2 and TRBJ2-2; no definite D call. Per germline, CDR1 SGHTA and CDR2 FQGNSA. The CDR3 loop spans 15 amino acids. Trimming took off 1 base at V and 6 bases at J, with 12 bases between the two ends. Combining the CDR3 with reference TRBV7-2 and TRBJ2-2 gives the whole variable domain GAGVSQSPSNKVTEKGKDVELRCDPISGHTALYWYRQSLGQGLEFLIYFQGNSAPDKSGLPSDRFSAERTGGSVSTLTIQRTQQEDSAVYLCASSLEGFKPGELFFGEGSRLTVL.